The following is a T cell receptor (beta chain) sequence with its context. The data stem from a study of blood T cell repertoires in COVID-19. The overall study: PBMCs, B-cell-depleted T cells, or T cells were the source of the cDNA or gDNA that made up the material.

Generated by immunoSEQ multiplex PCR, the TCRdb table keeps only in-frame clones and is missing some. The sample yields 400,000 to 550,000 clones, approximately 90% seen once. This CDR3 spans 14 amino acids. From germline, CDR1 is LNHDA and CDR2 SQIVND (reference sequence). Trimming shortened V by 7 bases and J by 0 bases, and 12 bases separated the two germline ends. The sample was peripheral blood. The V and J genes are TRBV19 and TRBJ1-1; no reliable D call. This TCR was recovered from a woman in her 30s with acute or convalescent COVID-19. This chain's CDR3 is CASMYSGMNTEAFF. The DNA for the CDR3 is TGTGCCAGTATGTATTCGGGGATGAACACTGAAGCTTTCTTT.